This T cell receptor (beta chain) was obtained from a study of control samples from healthy donors and cancer patients. Per germline, CDR1 MGHRA and CDR2 YSYEKL. Unmatched junction bases numbered 6, after V lost 3 bases and J lost 7 bases. This CDR3 contains 15 residues. Clones were read by immunoSEQ multiplex PCR, and TCRdb kept only the in-frame ones, dropping some. This table holds 100,000 to 150,000 clones, approximately 92% found once. The V and J genes are TRBV4-1 and TRBJ2-1; 10 bases agree with TRBD2. The receptor was derived from a young man in good health. Sample: blood. The CDR3 here is CASSHNQRGGNEQFF. The CDR3 nucleotides read TGCGCCAGCAGCCATAATCAGCGGGGGGGGAATGAGCAGTTCTTC.